The 8 T cell receptor beta chains listed next were all sequenced from one sample in a study of tumor-infiltrating lymphocytes in primary liver carcinoma. For each extraction, RNA and DNA were obtained together from about 21-30 mg of unsorted bulk tissue. The investigators made TCR beta cDNA from approximately 510 ng total RNA, using a constant-region primer. Three nested multiplex PCR rounds, a slightly modified ARM-PCR method, built the TCR beta libraries. Rounds one and two of PCR, each of roughly 10 cycles, were primed with TRBV1-TRBV30 forward primers and a C-beta reverse primer. A single record per CDR3 protein comes from TCRdb applying MiXCR to the multiplex PCR reads. The sample has tens of thousands of distinct CDR3 sequences; just under 75% are singletons. The sequencing sample was made of liver tumor tissue from sampling region 4. Specified subset: tumor region T4, right-lateral pole. The receptors originated from a man aged 35-49 years with primary liver carcinoma and hepatitis B virus infection.

As for this clonotype: With a much larger clone just one base away, this may be a read error. J is TRBJ2-1 and V is TRBV18; D might be TRBD2 (6 bases). This CDR3 spans 16 amino acids. Per the germline V gene, CDR1 is KGHSH and CDR2 is LQKENI. CDR3 amino acids: CASSPFSGVSYHEQFF. Written as DNA, the CDR3 is TGTGCCAGCTCACCATTTAGCGGTGTATCCTACCATGAGCAGTTCTTC. Full variable domain (missing parts from reference TRBV18 and TRBJ2-1): NAGVMQNPRHLVRRRGQEARLRCSPMKGHSHVYWYRQLPEEGLKFMVYLQKENIIDESGMPKERFSAEFPKEGPSILRIQQVVRGDSAAYFCASSPFSGVSYHEQFFGPGTRLTVL.

The V and J genes are TRBV9 and TRBJ1-1, with D perhaps TRBD1 (6 bases). V gave up 4 bases and J gave up 7 bases, with 17 bases separating them. The germline CDR1 and CDR2 sequences are SGDLS and YYNGEE. The CDR3 contains 14 residues. CDR3 sequence (DNA): TGTGCCAGCAGCCCTCCCACAGGGATGGGTGAAGCTTTCTTT. Residues: CASSPPTGMGEAFF.

On this clonotype: The CDR3 end shows no conserved phenylalanine or tryptophan, and so a read error is likely. V gene TRBV24-1 combines with J gene TRBJ1-2; D gene unclear. This CDR3 has 12 amino acids. Germline values: CDR1 KGHDR, CDR2 SFDVKD. The V end was cut by 1 base, the J end by 8 bases, with 7 bases between. The CDR3 region has the DNA TGTGCCACCAGTGATTTTTGGCGGGGCTACACCTCC. Protein: CATSDFWRGYTS.

This chain connects TRBV3-1 to TRBJ2-2, with D maybe TRBD2 (5 bases). Germline values: CDR1 LGHDT, CDR2 YNNKEL (reference sequence). The CDR3 runs to 11 residues. V was shortened by 4 bases and J by 11 bases, with 8 bases between the two germline ends. The CDR3 nucleotides are TGTGCCAGCAGCCTAAGGACTGAGCTGTTTTTT. It yields the protein CASSLRTELFF. Full variable domain (rest looked up from reference TRBV3-1 and TRBJ2-2): DTAVSQTPKYLVTQMGNDKSIKCEQNLGHDTMYWYKQDSKKFLKIMFSYNNKELIINETVPNRFSPKSPDKAHLNLHINSLELGDSAVYFCASSLRTELFFGEGSRLTVL.

About this clonotype: The junction departs from the called germline gene at one end, perhaps through a read error. This rearrangement joins TRBV5-6 to TRBJ2-1, with TRBD2 as a possible D gene (7 bases). In germline, CDR1 is SGHDT, CDR2 YYEEEE. The length of the CDR3 is 16 residues. For the CDR3, the DNA is TGTGCCAGCAGTCCGTCTGGGAGAGGGAGGGACAATGGGCAGTTCTTC. This codes for CASSPSGRGRDNGQFF.

For this clonotype: The CDR3 end shows no conserved phenylalanine or tryptophan, and so a read error is likely. The rearrangement joins TRBV29-1 to TRBJ1-1; the D gene is possibly TRBD1 (6 bases). The CDR3 loop spans 15 amino acids. Germline CDR1 SQVTM, CDR2 ANQGSEA. As DNA, the CDR3 is TGCAGCTTCCTCGGGACGGCACTGCGGGACACTGGAGCTTTCTCA. Translated: CSFLGTALRDTGAFS.

As concerns this clonotype: Lacking the conserved final phenylalanine or tryptophan, this CDR3 likely reflects a read error. The limits of the CDR3 on the DNA are not certain, so only TCRdb's listed CDR3 is given. The chain combines TRBV11-2 with TRBJ2-7. The CDR3 adds up to 14 amino acids, both ends counted. Germline V lookup: CDR1 SGHAT, CDR2 FQNNGV. CDR3 in amino acids: CAISLDRQAYEQHL.

A remark on this clonotype: A much larger clone lies a single base off, so this may be a read error. The conserved final phenylalanine or tryptophan is absent from the CDR3, which likely points to a read error. The chain combines TRBV4-2 with TRBJ1-1; TRBD1 matches at 9 bases. There are 15 residues in the CDR3. Germline CDR1 LGHNA, CDR2 YNFKEQ. The CDR3 nucleotides are TGTACCAGCAGCCAAGGGGTGACAGGGGGCACTGAAGCTTTCTCT. Translated, it gives CTSSQGVTGGTEAFS.